What follows are 23 T cell receptor beta chains derived from one specimen sequenced in a study of cytomegalovirus exposure and HLA in healthy donors. Vbeta (60) and Jbeta (13) primers were used in the PCR. The protocol was immunoSEQ multiplex PCR, while the TCRdb copy is restricted to in-frame clones and leaves out a portion. The profile shows 60,000 to 80,000 clones, around four fifths of them singletons. The specimen sequenced was PBMCs. These receptor sequences come from a woman younger than 45 in good health and CMV-seronegative.

The chain carries TRBV27 and TRBJ1-1, with 8 bases aligning to TRBD1. Germline V gene data show CDR1 as MNHEY and CDR2 as SMNVEV (reference sequence). CDR3 length equals 14 residues. With 3 bases clipped from V and 6 bases from J, the junction kept 6 bases outside the gene matches. The CDR3 here is CASSFGTGGPEAFF. CDR3 DNA sequence: TGTGCCAGCAGTTTCGGGACAGGAGGGCCTGAAGCTTTCTTT.

The gene calls are TRBV7-2 and TRBJ1-1, with D unresolved. Between the trimmed V and J ends, which lost 4 bases and 0 bases, there was a span of 9 bases. The CDR3 runs 14 residues. Germline CDR1 and CDR2: SGHTA and FQGNSA. CDR3 coding DNA: TGTGCCAGCAGCTCCCACAGCATGAACACTGAAGCTTTCTTT. It translates to CASSSHSMNTEAFF. The variable domain in full, with the rest retrieved from reference TRBV7-2 and TRBJ1-1, is GAGVSQSPSNKVTEKGKDVELRCDPISGHTALYWYRQSLGQGLEFLIYFQGNSAPDKSGLPSDRFSAERTGGSVSTLTIQRTQQEDSAVYLCASSSHSMNTEAFFGQGTRLTVV.

This chain links TRBV9 with TRBJ1-6; 11 positions match TRBD1. Germline V lookup: CDR1 SGDLS, CDR2 YYNGEE. The CDR3 is 15 residues long. V was pared by 0 bases and J by 8 bases, with 1 base of the junction left unmatched. The CDR3 DNA reads TGTGCCAGCAGCGTAGAGGGACAGGGGGATTCACCCCTCCACTTT. Encoded protein: CASSVEGQGDSPLHF.

This chain links TRBV6-6 with TRBJ1-5; maybe TRBD1 (6 bases). The CDR3 runs to 13 residues. Per the germline V gene, CDR1 is MNHNY and CDR2 is SVGAGI (reference sequence). Between the trimmed V and J ends, which lost 5 bases and 4 bases, there was a span of 9 bases. The CDR3 is CASSPRGNQPQHF. In DNA form, the CDR3 reads TGTGCCAGCAGTCCGAGGGGGAATCAGCCCCAGCATTTT.

This chain joins TRBV4-3 and TRBJ2-7, with 10 bases aligning to TRBD2. The germline V gene has CDR1 LGHNA and CDR2 YSLEER. This CDR3 comprises 14 residues. V shed 1 base and J 3 bases; nucleotides not matched to a gene: 0. The CDR3: CASSQGLAGYEQYV. Here the CDR3 DNA reads TGCGCCAGCAGCCAAGGACTAGCGGGCTACGAGCAGTACGTC.

This chain uses TRBV9 with TRBJ2-4; the D gene is possibly TRBD1 (5 bases). V lost 0 bases, J lost 2 bases, and 24 bases lay in between. The CDR3 runs to 20 residues. CDR1 SGDLS and CDR2 YYNGEE come from the germline V gene. The CDR3 coding sequence is TGTGCCAGCAGCGTAGGTTACAGGATGGCCGATAGCCCTACCAAAAACATTCAGTACTTC. As protein: CASSVGYRMADSPTKNIQYF.

V is TRBV29-1 and J is TRBJ2-5; 9 bases align to TRBD1. The end of the DNA is better explained by TRBJ2-7, so the J call may be wrong. Germline values: CDR1 SQVTM, CDR2 ANQGSEA. The CDR3 is 14 residues long. CDR3 protein: CSVEGTGAEYEQYF. In DNA, the CDR3 is TGCAGCGTTGAAGGGACAGGGGCTGAGTACGAGCAGTACTTC.

As to this clone: Other DNA sequences within the sample encode an identical CDR3. The CDR3 DNA sequence: TGTGCCAGTAGTATAGGGACAGCCCAAGAGACCCAGTACTTC. Encoded protein: CASSIGTAQETQYF. The chain links TRBV19 to TRBJ2-5; D possibly corresponds to TRBD1 (6 bases). Germline CDR1 and CDR2: LNHDA and SQIVND (reference sequence). There are 14 residues in the CDR3. V dropped 1 base and J dropped 1 base, with 7 bases sitting between them.

The chain has TRBV10-3 and TRBJ2-1, with 10 bases lining up with TRBD2. The CDR3 totals 16 residues. V gave up 0 bases and J gave up 10 bases; unmatched junction bases: 9. The germline gives CDR1 ENHRY, CDR2 SYGVKD. The CDR3 DNA follows: TGTGCCATCAGTGAGTCGACGGGAGCGGGAGGGGGGGAGCAGTTCTTC. Protein sequence: CAISESTGAGGGEQFF.

V is TRBV19 and J is TRBJ1-5, with 7 bases fitting TRBD1. Germline V gene sequence: CDR1 LNHDA, CDR2 SQIVND (reference sequence). The CDR3 loop spans 15 amino acids. The trim removed 6 bases at V and 4 bases at J, leaving 9 bases unmatched. CDR3 DNA sequence: TGTGCCAGTAGCCCAGGGACAGCGTATAATCAGCCCCAGCATTTT. This codes for CASSPGTAYNQPQHF.

V gene TRBV9 combines with J gene TRBJ1-4, with D tentatively TRBD1 (5 bases). Trimming shortened V by 0 bases and J by 4 bases, and 10 bases separated the two germline ends. The CDR3 loop spans 15 amino acids. Germline values: CDR1 SGDLS, CDR2 YYNGEE. DNA for the CDR3: TGTGCCAGCAGCGTAGCAGCAGGGATTAATGAAAAACTGTTTTTT. Translation: CASSVAAGINEKLFF.

The chain uses TRBV30 and TRBJ2-1; possible D gene TRBD1, 7 bases. Germline-derived CDR1 and CDR2 are GTSNPN and SVGIG (reference sequence). The CDR3 runs 16 residues. Trimming took off 0 bases at V and 4 bases at J, with 16 bases between the two ends. CDR3 sequence: CAWSVRGGGVYNEQFF. In DNA form, the CDR3 reads TGTGCCTGGAGTGTACGAGGAGGGGGCGTTTACAATGAGCAGTTCTTC.

V gene TRBV25-1 combines with J gene TRBJ1-3, with a tentative D call TRBD1 (5 bases). The CDR3 sequence is 14 residues long. The germline V gene encodes CDR1 MGHDK and CDR2 SYGVNS. Trimming stripped 2 bases from V and 5 bases from J, with 10 bases between. The CDR3 loop is CASSERGIRNTIYF. CDR3 bases: TGTGCCAGCAGTGAAAGGGGTATTAGAAACACCATATATTTT.

The chain is built from TRBV7-2 and TRBJ1-3, with a tentative D call TRBD1 (5 bases). The germline CDR1 and CDR2 sequences are SGHTA and FQGNSA. This CDR3 has 14 amino acids. Trimming took 5 bases from V and 4 from J, leaving 12 bases between them. CDR3 coding DNA: TGTGCCAGCAGCAGGGGATACGGAGGAAACACCATATATTTT. This gives the protein CASSRGYGGNTIYF.

This chain joins TRBV4-3 and TRBJ2-5, with D unclear. Trimming removed 0 bases from V and 3 bases from J, with 11 bases in between. Germline CDR1 is LGHNA and CDR2 is YSLEER. This CDR3 is built from 15 residues. The CDR3 sequence: CASSQDGAEKETQYF. CDR3 DNA sequence: TGCGCCAGCAGCCAAGATGGAGCAGAAAAAGAGACCCAGTACTTC.

The V call is TRBV28, the J call TRBJ2-3; 7 nucleotides agree with TRBD1. The J segment lost 3 bases and the V segment lost 1 base, leaving 10 bases of the junction unmatched. Germline CDR1 is MDHEN and CDR2 is SYDVKM. CDR3 length equals 17 residues. DNA for the CDR3: TGTGCCAGCAGTTTATTCTCTGACAGGGTAGAGACAGATACGCAGTATTTT. Translation: CASSLFSDRVETDTQYF.

This chain uses TRBV9 with TRBJ1-2, with 8 bases fitting TRBD1. The ends lost 5 bases at V and 0 bases at J; junction bases unmatched: 6. This CDR3 is built from 15 residues. Germline CDR1 is SGDLS and CDR2 is YYNGEE. The CDR3 loop reads CASRPPGQANYGYTF. The CDR3, as DNA: TGTGCCAGCAGGCCCCCGGGACAGGCTAACTATGGCTACACCTTC.

V usage is TRBV5-1 and J usage is TRBJ1-1; no reliable D call. There are 15 residues in the CDR3. The ends were cut back, 0 bases at V and 3 bases at J, with 12 bases in the middle. In germline, CDR1 is SGHRS, CDR2 YFSETQ. CDR3 bases: TGCGCCAGCAGCTTGGCTCCAGGATCGGACACTGAAGCTTTCTTT. Protein product: CASSLAPGSDTEAFF.

This chain links TRBV19 with TRBJ1-2, with TRBD1 identical over 11 bases. In germline, CDR1 is LNHDA, CDR2 SQIVND (reference sequence). Trimming cost V 5 bases and J 5 bases; bases outside gene matches: 7. This CDR3 region has 15 residues. CDR3 sequence: CASSSRGTGGYGYTF. In DNA, the CDR3 is TGTGCCAGTAGTTCCCGCGGGACAGGGGGATATGGCTACACCTTC.

This clone was observed a few times. CDR3 region: CASSLEEGGYTF. DNA of the CDR3: TGTGCCAGCAGCTTGGAGGAGGGTGGCTACACCTTC. This chain links TRBV5-6 with TRBJ1-2, with D unclear. This CDR3 is 12 amino acids long. V was trimmed by 0 bases and J by 7 bases, leaving 7 bases between them. Germline CDR1 is SGHDT and CDR2 is YYEEEE.

This rearrangement joins TRBV5-1 to TRBJ1-1, with a tentative D call TRBD1 (5 bases). Trimming took off 3 bases at V and 0 bases at J, with 15 bases between the two ends. Germline V lookup: CDR1 SGHRS, CDR2 YFSETQ. This CDR3 has 16 residues. The CDR3 bases are TGCGCCAGCAGCTCGGGATGGGGGGATATGAACACTGAAGCTTTCTTT. Translated, it gives CASSSGWGDMNTEAFF. The full variable domain, completed using reference TRBV5-1 and TRBJ1-1, is KAGVTQTPRYLIKTRGQQVTLSCSPISGHRSVSWYQQTPGQGLQFLFEYFSETQRNKGNFPGRFSGRQFSNSRSEMNVSTLELGDSALYLCASSSGWGDMNTEAFFGQGTRLTVV.

This clone occurred once. This sequence joins TRBV6-6 and TRBJ1-4; TRBD1 matches at 8 bases. CDR1 is MNHNY and CDR2 is SVGAGI in the germline V gene (reference sequence). This CDR3 has 16 amino acids. V was pared by 2 bases and J by 4 bases, with 6 bases of the junction left unmatched. CDR3 residues: CASSYLRTGSNEKLFF. The DNA of the CDR3 is TGTGCCAGCAGTTACCTAAGGACAGGGAGTAATGAAAAACTGTTTTTT.

This chain joins TRBV7-8 and TRBJ2-5; the match to TRBD2 covers 8 bases. Germline loops: CDR1 SGHVS, CDR2 FQNEAQ. J lost 3 bases, V lost 5 bases, and 8 bases had no gene match. The CDR3 spans 15 residues. The CDR3 here is CASSRTSRVEETQYF. The CDR3, as DNA: TGTGCCAGCAGCCGGACTAGCCGGGTGGAAGAGACCCAGTACTTC.